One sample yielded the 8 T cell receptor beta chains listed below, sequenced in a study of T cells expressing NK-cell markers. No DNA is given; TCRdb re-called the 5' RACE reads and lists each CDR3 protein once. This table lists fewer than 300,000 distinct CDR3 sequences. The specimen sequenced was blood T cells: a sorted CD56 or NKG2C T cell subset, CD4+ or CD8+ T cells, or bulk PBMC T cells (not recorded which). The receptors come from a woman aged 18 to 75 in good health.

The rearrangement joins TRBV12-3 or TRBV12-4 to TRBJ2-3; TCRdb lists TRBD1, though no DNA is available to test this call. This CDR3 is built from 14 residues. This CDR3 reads CASSLGQITDTQYF.

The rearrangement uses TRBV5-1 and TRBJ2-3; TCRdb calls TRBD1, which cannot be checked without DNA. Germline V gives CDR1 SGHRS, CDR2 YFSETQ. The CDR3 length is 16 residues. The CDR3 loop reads CASSEGQGARTDTQYF.

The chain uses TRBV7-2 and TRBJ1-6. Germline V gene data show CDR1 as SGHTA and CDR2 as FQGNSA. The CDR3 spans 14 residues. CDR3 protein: CASSFGPLGSPLHF.

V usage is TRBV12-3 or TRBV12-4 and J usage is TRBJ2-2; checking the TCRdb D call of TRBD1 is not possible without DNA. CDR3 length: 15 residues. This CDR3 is CASRGTAANTGELFF.

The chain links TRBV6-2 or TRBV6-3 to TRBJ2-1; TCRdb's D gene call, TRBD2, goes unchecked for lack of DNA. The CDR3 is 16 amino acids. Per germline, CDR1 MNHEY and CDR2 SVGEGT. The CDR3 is CASSSQSGGAMGEQFF.

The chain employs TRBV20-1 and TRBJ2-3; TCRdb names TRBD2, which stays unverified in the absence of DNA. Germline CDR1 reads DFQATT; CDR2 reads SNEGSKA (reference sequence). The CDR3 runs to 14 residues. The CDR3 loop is CSADTTSGTDTQYF.

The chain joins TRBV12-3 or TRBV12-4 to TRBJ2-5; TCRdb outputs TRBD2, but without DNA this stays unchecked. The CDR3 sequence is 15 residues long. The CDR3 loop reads CASSFRLAGKETQYF.

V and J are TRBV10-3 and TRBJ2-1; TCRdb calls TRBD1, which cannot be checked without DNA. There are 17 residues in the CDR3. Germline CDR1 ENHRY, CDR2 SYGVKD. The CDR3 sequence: CAITREGGPTSYNEQFF.